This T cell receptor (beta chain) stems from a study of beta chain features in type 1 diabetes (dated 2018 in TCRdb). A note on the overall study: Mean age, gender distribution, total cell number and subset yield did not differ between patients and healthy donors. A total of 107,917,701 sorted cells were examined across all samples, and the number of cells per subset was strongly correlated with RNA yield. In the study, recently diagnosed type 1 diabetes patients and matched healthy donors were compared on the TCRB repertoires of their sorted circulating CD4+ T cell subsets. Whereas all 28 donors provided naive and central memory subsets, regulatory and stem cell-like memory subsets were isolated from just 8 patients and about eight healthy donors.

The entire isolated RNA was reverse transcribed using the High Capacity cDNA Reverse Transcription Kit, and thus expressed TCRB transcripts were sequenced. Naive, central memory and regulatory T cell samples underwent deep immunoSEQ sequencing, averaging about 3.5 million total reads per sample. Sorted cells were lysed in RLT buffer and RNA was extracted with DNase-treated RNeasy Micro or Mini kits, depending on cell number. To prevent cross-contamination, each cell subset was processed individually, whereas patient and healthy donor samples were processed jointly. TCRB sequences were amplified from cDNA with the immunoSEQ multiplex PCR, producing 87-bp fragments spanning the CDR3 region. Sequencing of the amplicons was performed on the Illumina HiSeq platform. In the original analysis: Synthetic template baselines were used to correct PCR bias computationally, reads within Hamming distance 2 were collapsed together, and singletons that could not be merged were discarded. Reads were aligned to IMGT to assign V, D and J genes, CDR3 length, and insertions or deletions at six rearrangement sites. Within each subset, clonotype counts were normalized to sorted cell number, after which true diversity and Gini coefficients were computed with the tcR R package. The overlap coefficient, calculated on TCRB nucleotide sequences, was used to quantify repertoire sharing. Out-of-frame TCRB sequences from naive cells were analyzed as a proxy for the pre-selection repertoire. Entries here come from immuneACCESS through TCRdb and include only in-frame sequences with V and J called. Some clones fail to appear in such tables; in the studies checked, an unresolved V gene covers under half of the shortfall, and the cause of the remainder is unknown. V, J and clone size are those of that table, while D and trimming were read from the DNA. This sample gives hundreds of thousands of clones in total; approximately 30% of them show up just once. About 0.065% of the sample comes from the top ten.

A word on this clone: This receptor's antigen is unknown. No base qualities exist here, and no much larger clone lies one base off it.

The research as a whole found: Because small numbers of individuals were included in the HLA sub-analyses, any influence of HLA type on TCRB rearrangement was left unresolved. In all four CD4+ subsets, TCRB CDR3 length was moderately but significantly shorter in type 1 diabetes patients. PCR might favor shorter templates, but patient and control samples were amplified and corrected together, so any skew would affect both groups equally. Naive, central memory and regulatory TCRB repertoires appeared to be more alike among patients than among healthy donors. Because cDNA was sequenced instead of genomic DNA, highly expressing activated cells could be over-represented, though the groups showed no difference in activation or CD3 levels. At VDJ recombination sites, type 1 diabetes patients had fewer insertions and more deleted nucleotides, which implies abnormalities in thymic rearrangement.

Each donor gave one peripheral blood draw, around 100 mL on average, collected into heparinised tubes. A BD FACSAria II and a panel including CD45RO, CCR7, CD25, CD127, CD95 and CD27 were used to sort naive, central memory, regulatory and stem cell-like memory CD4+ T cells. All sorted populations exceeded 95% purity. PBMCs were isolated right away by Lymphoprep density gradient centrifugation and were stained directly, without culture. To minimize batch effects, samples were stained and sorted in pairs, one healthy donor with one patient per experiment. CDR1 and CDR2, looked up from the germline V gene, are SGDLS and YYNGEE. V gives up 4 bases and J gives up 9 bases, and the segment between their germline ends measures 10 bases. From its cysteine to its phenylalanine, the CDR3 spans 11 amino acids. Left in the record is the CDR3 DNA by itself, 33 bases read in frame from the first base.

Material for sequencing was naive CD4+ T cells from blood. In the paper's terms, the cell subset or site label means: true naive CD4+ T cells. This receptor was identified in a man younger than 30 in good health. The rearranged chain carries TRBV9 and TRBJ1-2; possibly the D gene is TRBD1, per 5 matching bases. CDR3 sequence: CASSRDSSYTF. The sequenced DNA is TGTGCCAGCAGCAGAGACAGCAGCTACACCTTC. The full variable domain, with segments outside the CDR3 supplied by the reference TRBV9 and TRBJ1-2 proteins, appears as DSGVTQTPKHLITATGQRVTLRCSPRSGDLSVYWYQQSLDQGLQFLIQYYNGEERAKGNILERFSAQQFPDLHSELNLSSLELGDSALYFCASSRDSSYTFGSGTRLTVV.